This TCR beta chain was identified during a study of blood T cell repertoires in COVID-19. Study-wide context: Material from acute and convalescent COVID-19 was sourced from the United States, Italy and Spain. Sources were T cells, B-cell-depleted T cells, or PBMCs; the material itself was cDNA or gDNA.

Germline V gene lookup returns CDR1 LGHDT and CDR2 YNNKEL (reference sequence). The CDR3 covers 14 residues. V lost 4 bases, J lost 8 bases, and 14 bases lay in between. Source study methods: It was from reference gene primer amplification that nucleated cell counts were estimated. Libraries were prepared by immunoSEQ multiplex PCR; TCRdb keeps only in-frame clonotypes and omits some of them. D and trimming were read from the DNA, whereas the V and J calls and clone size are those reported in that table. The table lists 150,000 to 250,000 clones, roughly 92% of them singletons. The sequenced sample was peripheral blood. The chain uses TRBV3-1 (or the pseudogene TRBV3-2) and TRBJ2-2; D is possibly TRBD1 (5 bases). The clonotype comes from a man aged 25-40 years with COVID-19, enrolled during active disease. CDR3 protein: CASSRGRVRGELFF. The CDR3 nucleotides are TGTGCCAGCAGCCGAGGCAGGGTCAGGGGGGAGCTGTTTTTT.